These T cell receptor beta chains were read from a single sample in a study of read filtering for tumor transcriptome and immune sequencing. TCRdb re-derived calls from the reads in MiXCR, one entry per CDR3 protein. The data show about 37,000 distinct CDR3 sequences, approximately 12% seen once. Sequenced input: a population of CD138-negative cells sorted from bone marrow. Receptors were obtained from a donor aged 40 or over with multiple myeloma. CDR3s include the opening cysteine and the closing phenylalanine or tryptophan.

v_call	cdr3_aa
TRBV28	CASGFTSGGTSYEQYF
TRBV20-1	CSASPHRDSNQPQHF
TRBV7-9	CASSSNSGGLSGELFF
TRBV12-5	CASGLVRQPNTEAFF
TRBV20-1	CSARGGRGDTQYF
TRBV7-6	CASSHGTGSTDTQYF
TRBV11-2	CASSIQAGSWETQYF
TRBV29-1	CSATYNEQFF
TRBV2	CAWPATATTGELFF
TRBV7-9	CASSHILPDDETQYF
TRBV30	CAWRGLGPRDTQYF
TRBV28	CASSTGDVKETQYF
TRBV12-3/TRBV12-4	CAIHTGGNEQFF
TRBV7-8	CASSLFVTTGHNEQFF
TRBV10-3	CAISEATGEETQYF
TRBV20-1	CSARDRGGHMNTEAFF
TRBV5-1	CASSPSGRGAQETQYF
TRBV20-1	CSESGGRGGWDTEAFF
TRBV20-1	CSASPGFGTGELFF
TRBV28	CASSLPGQQKETQYF
TRBV28	CASSLFQGSGELFF
TRBV7-9	CASSFAGTVNQPQHF
TRBV2	CASIPGVNVLTF
TRBV7-2	CASSGKVRETQYF
TRBV30	CALSGAVNEQFF
TRBV4-1	CASSQQASRGNTIYF
TRBV20-1	CGANDRNSGANVLTF
TRBV6-5	CASSYSENNEQFF
TRBV7-8	CASSLGGWDQYF
TRBV12-3/TRBV12-4	CAGSFGPGDTIYF
TRBV19	CASSARDRLTYEQYF
TRBV3-1	CASSQRTQTNEQFF
TRBV11-1	CASSLASHTDTQYF
TRBV29-1	CSVNPGHRDEQFF
TRBV11-3	CASSLWQGHTDTQYF
TRBV7-9	CASSLELPGQNFDEQYF
TRBV7-9	CASSLLTANNEQFF
TRBV6-5	CASSQVAGAKYNEQFF
TRBV29-1	CSVASGQGFGEQYF
TRBV9	CASSGRGPPETQYF
TRBV11-2	CASSPPGGTQYF